This TCR beta chain derives from a study of shared clonotypes between healthy human individuals. Study-level information: Those who served as donors were a couple of women and three men between the ages of 18 and 49. CD4 naive and memory got three plates each, CD8 naive two, CD8 memory one.

Study-wide results and limits: Generation of non-shared clonotypes was less probable than generation of clonotypes shared by all four donors.

As to this clone: Its antigen is still unknown.

TCRdb's table, derived via immunoSEQ multiplex PCR, lists solely in-frame clones and lacks some. The data show 2 million to 3 million clones, with 93% seen just once and approximately 0.36% held by the top ten. Negatively enriched CD4+ T cells were divided by CD45RA into naive and memory. This clonotype originated in a man between 18 and 29 years old in good health. Some clones in this sample may be carry-over from other donors' samples. Sequencing was performed on naive CD4+ T cells from PBMCs. As for subset: CD45RA+ positively selected.

The CDR3, as DNA: TGTGCCAGCAGCTCCACAGGTTACTCCTACGAGCAGTACTTC. It encodes CASSSTGYSYEQYF. J is TRBJ2-7 and V is TRBV7-2; weak D call: TRBD1 (5 bases). Trimming removed 4 bases from V and 0 bases from J, with 10 bases in between. The CDR3 extends over 14 amino acids. Germline assignment: CDR1 SGHTA and CDR2 FQGNSA.